The 26 T cell receptor beta chains below were found in one sample sequenced in a study of T cells in tumors after PD-1 blockade. The method was immunoSEQ multiplex PCR; TCRdb's version includes in-frame clones alone and lacks a portion of them. The sample holds more than 40,000 clones, under 85% seen once. Sequenced here: PBMCs, sampled before anti-PD-1 therapy. These receptors were taken from a human donor with advanced basal cell or squamous cell carcinoma (not recorded which).

V gene TRBV9 combines with J gene TRBJ2-3; D ambiguous. Germline lookup yields CDR1 SGDLS and CDR2 YYNGEE. The CDR3 contains 12 residues. The V end was cut by 3 bases, the J end by 2 bases, with 4 bases between. The CDR3 DNA reads as TGTGCCAGCAGCGGGCACACAGATACGCAGTATTTT. Translating it yields CASSGHTDTQYF.

The genes are TRBV3-1 (or the pseudogene TRBV3-2) and TRBJ2-7; D unresolved. There are 13 residues in the CDR3. Trimming removed 3 bases at V and 4 bases at J, with 10 bases between. The germline V gene has CDR1 LGHDT and CDR2 YNNKEL (reference sequence). CDR3 sequence reads: CASSHSAGYEQYF. In DNA form, the CDR3 reads TGTGCCAGCAGCCATTCCGCCGGATACGAGCAGTACTTC.

Concerning this clone itself: Other DNA sequences of this sample code for an identical CDR3. The V gene is TRBV5-4, the J gene TRBJ1-1; D not resolved. Per germline, CDR1 SGHNT and CDR2 YYREEE (reference sequence). The ends were cut back, 2 bases at V and 2 bases at J, with 10 bases in the middle. This CDR3 comprises 14 residues. In DNA, the CDR3 is TGTGCCAGCAGCTTACCGACCCAAAACACTGAAGCTTTCTTT. Protein product: CASSLPTQNTEAFF.

The chain has TRBV4-2 and TRBJ2-3; 8 bases match TRBD2. Trimming cost V 0 bases and J 8 bases; bases outside gene matches: 13. Germline values: CDR1 LGHNA, CDR2 YNFKEQ. CDR3 length: 17 amino acids. In DNA form, the CDR3 reads TGTGCCAGCAGCCAAGATCCGGACGGGGGGGCCGGGCGTACGCAGTATTTT. Its translation: CASSQDPDGGAGRTQYF.

This clone has a single count. The V and J genes are TRBV10-2 and TRBJ2-2, with 8 bases fitting TRBD1. This CDR3 is built from 16 residues. The V segment lost 4 bases and the J segment 1 base; nucleotides outside the gene matches: 5. Germline V gene lookup returns CDR1 WSHSY and CDR2 SAAADI. CDR3 region: CASSVQGALNTGELFF. The CDR3 DNA reads as TGCGCCAGCAGTGTGCAGGGGGCGCTGAACACCGGGGAGCTGTTTTTT.

V is TRBV5-6 and J is TRBJ1-1; 11 bases are a match to TRBD1. V shed 4 bases and J 3 bases; nucleotides not matched to a gene: 8. The CDR3 is made up of 16 amino acids. The germline CDR1 and CDR2 sequences are SGHDT and YYEEEE. As DNA, the CDR3 is TGTGCCAGCAGCCGGCGGACAGGGGGCCTCTACACTGAAGCTTTCTTT. Translating gives CASSRRTGGLYTEAFF.

The rearrangement uses TRBV7-9 and TRBJ1-5; no clear D gene. The length of the CDR3 is 14 residues. Germline V gene data show CDR1 as SEHNR and CDR2 as FQNEAQ (reference sequence). V gave up 5 bases and J gave up 3 bases, with 11 bases separating them. CDR3 DNA sequence: TGTGCCAGCAGCCTTGACACCGACAATCAGCCCCAGCATTTT. Its protein is CASSLDTDNQPQHF.

CDR3 sequence (DNA): TGCGCCAGCAGCTTAACCGGGACAGGAGAAATCGGCTACACCTTC. Translated, it gives CASSLTGTGEIGYTF. The genes are TRBV5-1 and TRBJ1-2, with 8 bases identical to TRBD1. V shed 2 bases and J 8 bases; nucleotides not matched to a gene: 11. Germline assignment: CDR1 SGHRS and CDR2 YFSETQ. CDR3 length: 15 residues.

The genes are TRBV6-5 and TRBJ2-7; 7 positions match TRBD1. CDR3 length: 14 amino acids. Trimming cost V 6 bases and J 0 bases; bases outside gene matches: 5. Germline-derived CDR1 and CDR2 are MNHEY and SVGAGI. CDR3 DNA: TGTGCCAGCAGCAGGGACAGAACCTCCTACGAGCAGTACTTC. The encoded protein is CASSRDRTSYEQYF.

The V call is TRBV3-1 (or the pseudogene TRBV3-2), the J call TRBJ2-5; 8 bases are shared with TRBD2. The CDR3 totals 16 residues. CDR1 and CDR2 (germline): LGHDT, YNNKEL (reference sequence). Unmatched junction bases numbered 9, after V lost 4 bases and J lost 2 bases. DNA for the CDR3: TGTGCCAGCAGCCCTCAGCTAGCGGGCTTACAAGAGACCCAGTACTTC. The encoded protein is CASSPQLAGLQETQYF.

The rearrangement uses TRBV7-8 and TRBJ1-2; possibly TRBD1 for D (6 bases). Germline-derived CDR1 and CDR2 are SGHVS and FQNEAQ. Trimming left V 5 bases short and J 8 bases short, with 21 bases between. This CDR3 has 15 residues. In nucleotides, the CDR3 is TGTGCCAGCAGCCGCCCAGGGACACCGACAGACGGCTACACCTTC. Protein product: CASSRPGTPTDGYTF.

The rearrangement uses TRBV29-1 and TRBJ1-3; no clear D. CDR1 is SQVTM and CDR2 is ANQGSEA in the germline V gene. The CDR3 has 15 residues. V lost 0 bases, J lost 1 base, and 10 bases lay in between. The CDR3 loop is CSVEDPGRSGNTIYF. DNA of the CDR3: TGCAGCGTTGAAGATCCGGGCAGGTCTGGAAACACCATATATTTT. The variable domain in full, completed from reference TRBV29-1 and TRBJ1-3, reads SAVISQKPSRDICQRGTSLTIQCQVDSQVTMMFWYRQQPGQSLTLIATANQGSEATYESGFVIDKFPISRPNLTFSTLTVSNMSPEDSSIYLCSVEDPGRSGNTIYFGEGSWLTVV.

This clone was recorded a few times. V and J are TRBV24-1 and TRBJ2-3; D is uncertain. Trimming took off 10 bases at V and 3 bases at J, with 10 bases between the two ends. This CDR3 contains 12 residues. Germline CDR1 KGHDR, CDR2 SFDVKD. In DNA form, the CDR3 reads TGTGCCACTACCGGCTCAACAGATACGCAGTATTTT. Amino acid sequence: CATTGSTDTQYF.

This rearrangement joins TRBV6-9 to TRBJ2-1; D possibly uses TRBD1 or TRBD2 (5 bases each). CDR3 size: 13 residues. V lost 7 bases, J lost 9 bases, and 16 bases lay in between. The germline V gene has CDR1 MNHGY and CDR2 SVAAGI. In DNA form, the CDR3 reads TGTGCCAGCAATGACCGGGACCAGAGTGAGCAGTTCTTC. Its translation is CASNDRDQSEQFF.

The gene calls are TRBV6-5 and TRBJ1-2; 11 bases match TRBD1. V dropped 4 bases and J dropped 10; count of bases not matched to a gene: 5. The CDR3 has 13 amino acids. Germline CDR1 reads MNHEY; CDR2 reads SVGAGI. The CDR3 loop is CASSWGQGEIYTF. The DNA for the CDR3 is TGTGCCAGCAGTTGGGGACAGGGGGAGATCTACACCTTC.

The chain employs TRBV7-9 and TRBJ1-1; D is undetermined. The CDR3 consists of 12 residues. Germline values: CDR1 SEHNR, CDR2 FQNEAQ (reference sequence). V was trimmed by 7 bases and J by 6 bases, leaving 12 bases between them. CDR3 in amino acids: CASTEGSPEAFF. The CDR3 bases are TGTGCCAGCACCGAAGGGTCTCCTGAAGCTTTCTTT.

The chain is built from TRBV5-1 and TRBJ2-1; TRBD1 agrees at 8 bases. CDR3 length equals 16 residues. Losses at the gene ends were 7 bases for V and 10 bases for J; bases not matched to a gene: 19. CDR1 is SGHRS, CDR2 YFSETQ, per germline. The CDR3 here is CASGETGGNGVNEQFF. In DNA, the CDR3 is TGCGCCAGCGGCGAAACAGGGGGAAATGGAGTCAACGAGCAGTTCTTC.

The chain combines TRBV4-1 with TRBJ2-1; D remains ambiguous. The germline V gene has CDR1 MGHRA and CDR2 YSYEKL. The CDR3 covers 17 residues. The V end was cut by 2 bases, the J end by 2 bases, with 16 bases between. The CDR3 bases are TGCGCCAGCAGCCAACCCAGAGCGAGCCTCGCCTACAATGAGCAGTTCTTC. Its translation: CASSQPRASLAYNEQFF.

This chain uses TRBV7-6 with TRBJ1-5; D unclear. The CDR3 covers 13 residues. Germline lookup yields CDR1 SGHVS and CDR2 FNYEAQ. V was trimmed by 5 bases and J by 1 base, leaving 6 bases between them. CDR3 coding DNA: TGTGCCAGCAGCCTCGTAAGCAATCAGCCCCAGCATTTT. It encodes CASSLVSNQPQHF. The complete variable domain, with remaining parts taken from reference TRBV7-6 and TRBJ1-5, reads GAGVSQSPRYKVTKRGQDVALRCDPISGHVSLYWYRQALGQGPEFLTYFNYEAQQDKSGLPNDRFSAERPEGSISTLTIQRTEQRDSAMYRCASSLVSNQPQHFGDGTRLSIL.

This chain joins TRBV5-4 and TRBJ2-3; 14 nucleotides agree with TRBD2. Per germline, CDR1 SGHNT and CDR2 YYREEE (reference sequence). This CDR3 is 18 amino acids long. With 4 bases clipped from V and 0 bases from J, the junction kept 7 bases outside the gene matches. The DNA of the CDR3 is TGTGCCAGCAGCCGGACTAGCGGGGGGCCCATCAGCACAGATACGCAGTATTTT. This encodes CASSRTSGGPISTDTQYF.

The CDR3 bases are TGTGCCAGCAGTGTAAGCGGAGCGGGAGACGAGTTCTTC. This sequence encodes CASSVSGAGDEFF. The V and J genes are TRBV12-3 or TRBV12-4 and TRBJ2-1, with TRBD2 matching over 8 bases. This CDR3 has 13 residues. Unmatched junction bases numbered 11, after V lost 5 bases and J lost 14 bases.

The chain recombines TRBV13 with TRBJ1-4; D is unclear. CDR3 length equals 15 residues. Germline V gene data show CDR1 as PRHDT and CDR2 as FYEKMQ (reference sequence). The germline V and J ends were trimmed by 0 bases and 8 bases, with 13 bases remaining between them. The chain's CDR3 is CASSLGADATEKLFF. CDR3 DNA sequence: TGTGCCAGCAGCTTAGGGGCAGATGCTACGGAAAAACTGTTTTTT.

The chain links TRBV5-1 to TRBJ2-3, with D unclear. Germline V gene data show CDR1 as SGHRS and CDR2 as YFSETQ. The V end was cut by 3 bases, the J end by 0 bases, with 11 bases between. This CDR3 comprises 15 residues. CDR3 residues: CASSWSGGSTDTQYF. DNA for the CDR3: TGCGCCAGCAGCTGGTCAGGTGGAAGCACAGATACGCAGTATTTT.

This clone showed up just once. The chain carries TRBV4-2 and TRBJ2-4, with D perhaps TRBD2 (5 bases). V was pared by 3 bases and J by 7 bases, with 19 bases between. Germline V gives CDR1 LGHNA, CDR2 YNFKEQ. There are 16 residues in the CDR3. The CDR3 reads CASSHSGPGSVNIQYF. For the CDR3, the DNA is TGTGCCAGCAGCCATAGTGGGCCGGGATCGGTCAACATTCAGTACTTC.

This rearrangement joins TRBV7-2 to TRBJ1-6, with D tentatively TRBD1 (6 bases). The germline V gene has CDR1 SGHTA and CDR2 FQGNSA. The V gene lost 0 bases and the J gene lost 5 bases, with 17 bases spanning the gap. The length of the CDR3 is 18 residues. The CDR3 is CASSLARGGGSNNSPLHF. DNA for the CDR3: TGTGCCAGCAGCTTAGCGCGGGGGGGCGGTTCAAATAATTCACCCCTCCACTTT.

This clone occurred once. The CDR3 sequence is CSVVGTVYNEQFF. DNA of the CDR3: TGCAGCGTTGTGGGGACAGTCTACAATGAGCAGTTCTTC. The rearrangement uses TRBV29-1 and TRBJ2-1, with 7 bases aligning to TRBD1. CDR1 is SQVTM and CDR2 is ANQGSEA in the germline V gene. CDR3 length: 13 residues. V lost 4 bases, J lost 3 bases, and 3 bases stayed unmatched.